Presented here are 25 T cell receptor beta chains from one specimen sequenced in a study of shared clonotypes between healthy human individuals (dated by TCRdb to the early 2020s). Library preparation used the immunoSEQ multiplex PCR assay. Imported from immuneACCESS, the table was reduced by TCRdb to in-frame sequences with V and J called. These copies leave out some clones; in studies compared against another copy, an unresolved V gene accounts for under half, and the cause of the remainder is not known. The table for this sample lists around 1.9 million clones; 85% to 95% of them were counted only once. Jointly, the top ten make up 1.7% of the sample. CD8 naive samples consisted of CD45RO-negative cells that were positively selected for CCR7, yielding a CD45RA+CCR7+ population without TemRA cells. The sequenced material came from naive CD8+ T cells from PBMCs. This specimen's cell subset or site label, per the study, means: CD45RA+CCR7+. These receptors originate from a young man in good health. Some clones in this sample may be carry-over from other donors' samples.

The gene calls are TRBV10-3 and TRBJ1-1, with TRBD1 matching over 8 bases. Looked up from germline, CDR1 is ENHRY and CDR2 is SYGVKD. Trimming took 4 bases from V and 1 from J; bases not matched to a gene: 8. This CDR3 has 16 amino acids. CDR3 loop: CAISAIRGRGNTEAFF. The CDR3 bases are TGTGCCATCAGTGCTATCAGGGGGCGGGGGAACACTGAAGCTTTCTTT.

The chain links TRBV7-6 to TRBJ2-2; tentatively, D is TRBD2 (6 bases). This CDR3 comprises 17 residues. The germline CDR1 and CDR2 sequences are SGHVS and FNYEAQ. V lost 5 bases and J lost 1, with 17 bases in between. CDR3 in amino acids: CASSDISGKGNTGELFF. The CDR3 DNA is TGTGCCAGCAGCGATATTAGCGGAAAGGGGAACACCGGGGAGCTGTTTTTT.

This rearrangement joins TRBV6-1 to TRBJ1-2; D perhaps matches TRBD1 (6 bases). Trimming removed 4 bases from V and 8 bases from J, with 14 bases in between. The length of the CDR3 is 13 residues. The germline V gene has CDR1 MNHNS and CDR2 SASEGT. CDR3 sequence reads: CASSGGTSRGYTF. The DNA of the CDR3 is TGTGCCAGCAGTGGGGGGACATCGCGGGGCTACACCTTC.

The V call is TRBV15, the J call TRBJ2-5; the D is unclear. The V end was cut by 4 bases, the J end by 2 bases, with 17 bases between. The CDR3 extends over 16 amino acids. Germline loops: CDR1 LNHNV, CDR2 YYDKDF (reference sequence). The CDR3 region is CATSIVIGITQETQYF. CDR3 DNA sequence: TGTGCCACCAGCATAGTGATAGGGATCACTCAAGAGACCCAGTACTTC.

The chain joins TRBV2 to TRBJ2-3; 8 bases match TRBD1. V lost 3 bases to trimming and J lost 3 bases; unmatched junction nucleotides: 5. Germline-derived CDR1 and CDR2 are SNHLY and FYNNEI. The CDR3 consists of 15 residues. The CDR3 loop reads CASSDWTGKTDTQYF. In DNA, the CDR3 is TGTGCCAGCAGTGACTGGACAGGGAAGACAGATACGCAGTATTTT.

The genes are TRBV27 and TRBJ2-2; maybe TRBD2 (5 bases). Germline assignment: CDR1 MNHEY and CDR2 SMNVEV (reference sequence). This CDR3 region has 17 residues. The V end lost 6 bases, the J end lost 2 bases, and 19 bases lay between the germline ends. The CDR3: CASRPFEAAPNTGELFF. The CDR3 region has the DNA TGTGCCAGCAGACCCTTCGAAGCGGCACCTAACACCGGGGAGCTGTTTTTT.

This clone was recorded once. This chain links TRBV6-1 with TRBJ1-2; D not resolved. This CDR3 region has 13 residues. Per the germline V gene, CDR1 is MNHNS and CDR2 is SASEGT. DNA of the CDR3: TGTGCTAGGAGGATGGACGGTTCCTATGGCTACACCTTC. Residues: CARRMDGSYGYTF.

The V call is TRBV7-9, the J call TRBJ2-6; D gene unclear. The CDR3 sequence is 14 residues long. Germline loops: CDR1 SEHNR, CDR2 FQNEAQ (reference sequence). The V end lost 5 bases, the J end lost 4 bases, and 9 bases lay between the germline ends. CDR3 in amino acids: CASSPWIGANVLTF. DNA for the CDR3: TGTGCCAGCAGCCCATGGATCGGGGCCAACGTCCTGACTTTC.

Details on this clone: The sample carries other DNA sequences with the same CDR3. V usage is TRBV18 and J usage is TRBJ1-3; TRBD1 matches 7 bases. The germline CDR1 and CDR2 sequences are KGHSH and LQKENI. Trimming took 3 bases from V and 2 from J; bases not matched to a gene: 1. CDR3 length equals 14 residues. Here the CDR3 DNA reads TGTGCCAGCTCACCCGACAGGGCTGGAAACACCATATATTTT. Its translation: CASSPDRAGNTIYF. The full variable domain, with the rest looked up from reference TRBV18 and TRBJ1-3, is NAGVMQNPRHLVRRRGQEARLRCSPMKGHSHVYWYRQLPEEGLKFMVYLQKENIIDESGMPKERFSAEFPKEGPSILRIQQVVRGDSAAYFCASSPDRAGNTIYFGEGSWLTVV.

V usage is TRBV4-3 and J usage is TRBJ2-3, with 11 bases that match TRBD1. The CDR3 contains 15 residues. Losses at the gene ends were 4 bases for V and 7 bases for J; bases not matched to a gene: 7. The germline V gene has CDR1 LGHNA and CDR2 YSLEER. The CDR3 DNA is TGCGCCAGCAGCCCCCGGGACAGGGGGATGAATACGCAGTATTTT. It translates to CASSPRDRGMNTQYF.

The CDR3 nucleotides read TGCGCCAGCAGCTTGGCGATCTTCGCTAGCGGGAGCACAGATACGCAGTATTTT. Protein: CASSLAIFASGSTDTQYF. The gene calls are TRBV5-1 and TRBJ2-3, with 8 bases identical to TRBD2. J lost 0 bases, V lost 0 bases, and 9 bases had no gene match. Per germline, CDR1 SGHRS and CDR2 YFSETQ. This CDR3 comprises 18 residues.

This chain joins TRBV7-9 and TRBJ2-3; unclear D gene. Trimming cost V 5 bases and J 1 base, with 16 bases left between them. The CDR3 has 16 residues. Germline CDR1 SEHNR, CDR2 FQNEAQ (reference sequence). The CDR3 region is CASSPTISSGTDTQYF. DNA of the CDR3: TGTGCCAGCAGCCCCACGATATCGTCGGGCACAGATACGCAGTATTTT.

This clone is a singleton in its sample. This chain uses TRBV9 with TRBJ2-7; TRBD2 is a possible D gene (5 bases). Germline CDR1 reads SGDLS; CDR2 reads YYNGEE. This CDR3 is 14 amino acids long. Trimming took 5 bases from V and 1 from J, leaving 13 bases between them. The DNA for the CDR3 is TGTGCCAGCAGTTTTGAGGACTCGTCCTACGAGCAGTACTTC. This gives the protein CASSFEDSSYEQYF.

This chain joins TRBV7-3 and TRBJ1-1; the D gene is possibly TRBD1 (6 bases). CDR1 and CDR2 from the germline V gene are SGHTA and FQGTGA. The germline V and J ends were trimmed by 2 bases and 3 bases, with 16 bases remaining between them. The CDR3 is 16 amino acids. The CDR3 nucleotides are TGTGCCAGCAGCTTATTTGGGAGAGGGGGTCACACTGAAGCTTTCTTT. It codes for CASSLFGRGGHTEAFF. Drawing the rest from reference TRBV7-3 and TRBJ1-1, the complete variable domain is GAGVSQTPSNKVTEKGKYVELRCDPISGHTALYWYRQSLGQGPEFLIYFQGTGAADDSGLPNDRFFAVRPEGSVSTLKIQRTERGDSAVYLCASSLFGRGGHTEAFFGQGTRLTVV.

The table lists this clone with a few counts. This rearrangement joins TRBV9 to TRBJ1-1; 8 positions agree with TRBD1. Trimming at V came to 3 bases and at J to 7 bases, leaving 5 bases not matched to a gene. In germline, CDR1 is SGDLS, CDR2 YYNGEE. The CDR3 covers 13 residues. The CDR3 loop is CASSGTGGREAFF. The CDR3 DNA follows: TGTGCCAGCAGCGGAACAGGGGGACGTGAAGCTTTCTTT.

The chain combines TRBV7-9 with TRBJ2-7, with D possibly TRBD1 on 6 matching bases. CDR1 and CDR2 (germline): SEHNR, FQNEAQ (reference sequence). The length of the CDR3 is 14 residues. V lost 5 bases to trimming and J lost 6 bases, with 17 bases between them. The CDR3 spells CASSPRTVPVEQYF. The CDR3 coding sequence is TGTGCCAGCAGCCCACGGACAGTGCCTGTCGAGCAGTACTTC.

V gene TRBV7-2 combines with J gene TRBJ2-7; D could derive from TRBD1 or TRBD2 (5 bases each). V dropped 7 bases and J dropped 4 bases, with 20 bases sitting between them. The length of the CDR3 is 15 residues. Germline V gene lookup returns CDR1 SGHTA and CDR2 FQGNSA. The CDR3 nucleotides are TGTGCCAGCACCACCAATCCGTCGGGGCTATACGAGCAGTACTTC. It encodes CASTTNPSGLYEQYF.

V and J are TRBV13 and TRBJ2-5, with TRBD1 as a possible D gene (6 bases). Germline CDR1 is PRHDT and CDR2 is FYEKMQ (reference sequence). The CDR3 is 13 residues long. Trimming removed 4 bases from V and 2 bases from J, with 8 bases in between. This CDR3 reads CASSSRGQETQYF. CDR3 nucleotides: TGTGCCAGCAGCTCCAGGGGTCAAGAGACCCAGTACTTC.

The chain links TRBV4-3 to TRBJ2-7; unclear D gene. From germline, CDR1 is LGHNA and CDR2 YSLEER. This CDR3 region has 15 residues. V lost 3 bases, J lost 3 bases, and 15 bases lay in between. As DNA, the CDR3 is TGCGCCAGCAGCCAGACACCGGGCCGAGTCTACGAGCAGTACTTC. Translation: CASSQTPGRVYEQYF.

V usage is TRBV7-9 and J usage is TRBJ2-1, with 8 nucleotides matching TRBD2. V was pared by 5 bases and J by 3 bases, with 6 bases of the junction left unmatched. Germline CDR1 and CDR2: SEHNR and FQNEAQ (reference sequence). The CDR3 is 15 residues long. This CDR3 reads CASSSRGGLYNEQFF. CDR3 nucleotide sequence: TGTGCCAGCAGCAGCCGCGGGGGGCTCTACAATGAGCAGTTCTTC.

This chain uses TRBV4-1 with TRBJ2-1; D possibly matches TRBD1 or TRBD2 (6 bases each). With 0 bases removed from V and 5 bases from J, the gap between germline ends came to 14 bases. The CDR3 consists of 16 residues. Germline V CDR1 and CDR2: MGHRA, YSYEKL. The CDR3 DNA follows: TGCGCCAGCAGCCAAGATGAGGGGGGAGTGGACAATGAGCAGTTCTTC. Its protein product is CASSQDEGGVDNEQFF.

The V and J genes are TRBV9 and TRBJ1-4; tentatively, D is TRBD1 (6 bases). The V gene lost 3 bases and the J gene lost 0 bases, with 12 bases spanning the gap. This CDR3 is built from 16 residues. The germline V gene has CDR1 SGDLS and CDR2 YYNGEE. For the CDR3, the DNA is TGTGCCAGCAGCGGCCGGGACACCGCAACTAATGAAAAACTGTTTTTT. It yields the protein CASSGRDTATNEKLFF.

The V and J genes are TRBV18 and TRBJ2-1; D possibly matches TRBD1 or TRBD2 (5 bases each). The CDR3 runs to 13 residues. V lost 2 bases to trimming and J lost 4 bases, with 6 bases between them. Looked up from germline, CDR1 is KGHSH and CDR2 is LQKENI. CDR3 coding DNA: TGTGCCAGCTCACCATGGGGGTACAATGAGCAGTTCTTC. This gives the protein CASSPWGYNEQFF.

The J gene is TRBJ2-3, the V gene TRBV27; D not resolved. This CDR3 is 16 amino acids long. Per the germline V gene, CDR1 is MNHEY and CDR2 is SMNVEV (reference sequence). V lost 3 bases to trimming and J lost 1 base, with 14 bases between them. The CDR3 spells CASSFVRVGGTDTQYF. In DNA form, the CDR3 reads TGTGCCAGCAGTTTTGTAAGGGTAGGTGGCACAGATACGCAGTATTTT.

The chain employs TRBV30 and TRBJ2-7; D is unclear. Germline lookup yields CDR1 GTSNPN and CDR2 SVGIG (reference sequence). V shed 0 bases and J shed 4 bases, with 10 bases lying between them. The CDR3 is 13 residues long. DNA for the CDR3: TGTGCCTGGAGTGTTGACTTCGGATACGAGCAGTACTTC. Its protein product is CAWSVDFGYEQYF.